These 13 T cell receptor beta chains were sequenced from one sample in a study of blood T cell repertoires in COVID-19. Sequencing used immunoSEQ multiplex PCR; TCRdb keeps in-frame clones, though not all of them. The sample lists 200,000 or so clones, roughly 89% occurring once. The sample consisted of PBMCs or T cells enriched from blood (not recorded which). The receptors were sampled from a woman in her forties with acute COVID-19.

The chain joins TRBV6-4 to TRBJ2-1; possibly TRBD2 for D (7 bases). CDR1 and CDR2 from the germline V gene are MRHNA and SNTAGT. V was cut by 7 bases and J by 6 bases, with 22 bases left in between. The CDR3 is 16 residues long. The CDR3 coding sequence is TGTGCCAGCACACCGCGGGGAGGGGGAGGGCTCAATGAGCAGTTCTTC. Residues: CASTPRGGGGLNEQFF.

The chain combines TRBV3-1 (or the pseudogene TRBV3-2) with TRBJ2-5, with TRBD2 as a possible D gene (6 bases). CDR3 length: 16 amino acids. Germline assignment: CDR1 LGHDT and CDR2 YNNKEL (reference sequence). Trimming left V 3 bases short and J 4 bases short, with 18 bases between. This CDR3 is CASSHSSGPGLETQYF. The CDR3 nucleotides are TGTGCCAGCAGCCATAGCTCGGGGCCGGGACTAGAGACCCAGTACTTC.

This chain joins TRBV14 and TRBJ1-1, with TRBD1 as a possible D gene (5 bases). Germline V CDR1 and CDR2: SGHDN, FVKESK. Between the trimmed V and J ends, which lost 3 bases and 4 bases, there was a span of 9 bases. The CDR3 loop spans 13 amino acids. CDR3 in DNA: TGTGCCAGCAGCCAGGGGAGGGGCACTGAAGCTTTCTTT. Translated, it gives CASSQGRGTEAFF. The full variable domain, completed using reference TRBV14 and TRBJ1-1, is EAGVTQFPSHSVIEKGQTVTLRCDPISGHDNLYWYRRVMGKEIKFLLHFVKESKQDESGMPNNRFLAERTGGTYSTLKVQPAELEDSGVYFCASSQGRGTEAFFGQGTRLTVV.

This clone appeared once. The chain has TRBV10-3 and TRBJ2-2; D might be TRBD1 (5 bases). Germline lookup yields CDR1 ENHRY and CDR2 SYGVKD. The CDR3 spans 17 residues. V was shortened by 3 bases and J by 0 bases, with 14 bases between the two germline ends. The CDR3 is CAISDRVVGANTGELFF. CDR3 in DNA: TGTGCCATCAGTGACCGGGTGGTAGGGGCGAACACCGGGGAGCTGTTTTTT.

The chain employs TRBV20-1 and TRBJ1-2; possible D gene TRBD1, 6 bases. Germline V gives CDR1 DFQATT, CDR2 SNEGSKA (reference sequence). V was pared by 3 bases and J by 4 bases, with 15 bases between. The CDR3 extends over 14 amino acids. The CDR3 DNA reads as TGCAGTGCTAGTTCAGGGGAAGACTTCTATGGCTACACCTTC. Translating gives CSASSGEDFYGYTF.

The chain carries TRBV7-8 and TRBJ1-5; D is perhaps TRBD1 (5 bases). Germline values: CDR1 SGHVS, CDR2 FQNEAQ. Trimming removed 3 bases at V and 6 bases at J, with 15 bases between. The CDR3 consists of 15 residues. The CDR3 region is CASSLSGGVGQPQHF. The CDR3 DNA reads TGTGCCAGCAGCTTGAGTGGGGGGGTCGGTCAGCCCCAGCATTTT.

The rearrangement uses TRBV2 and TRBJ1-5; 12 bases agree with TRBD1. The V segment lost 0 bases and the J segment 5 bases; nucleotides outside the gene matches: 2. The CDR3 runs 16 residues. Looked up from germline, CDR1 is SNHLY and CDR2 is FYNNEI. CDR3 DNA: TGTGCCAGCAGTGAAGCCGGGACAGGGGGCTATCAGCCCCAGCATTTT. Encoded protein: CASSEAGTGGYQPQHF.

The rearrangement uses TRBV19 and TRBJ1-2, with a possible D match to TRBD1 (6 bases). Germline V gene sequence: CDR1 LNHDA, CDR2 SQIVND (reference sequence). The ends were cut back, 4 bases at V and 4 bases at J, with 13 bases in the middle. The CDR3 runs to 14 residues. The CDR3 sequence is CASSTKTGTYGYTF. The CDR3 bases are TGTGCCAGTAGTACCAAGACAGGTACCTATGGCTACACCTTC.

V and J are TRBV19 and TRBJ2-3; 11 bases fit TRBD2. Germline assignment: CDR1 LNHDA and CDR2 SQIVND (reference sequence). This CDR3 contains 16 residues. Unmatched junction bases numbered 16, after V lost 8 bases and J lost 9 bases. The CDR3: CASSGPLAGGAQTQYF. DNA of the CDR3: TGTGCCAGTTCGGGTCCTCTAGCGGGGGGCGCCCAAACGCAGTATTTT.

V is TRBV7-3 and J is TRBJ2-7; possible D gene TRBD1, 5 bases. This CDR3 is built from 12 residues. The germline V gene has CDR1 SGHTA and CDR2 FQGTGA. Trimming took 2 bases from V and 5 from J, leaving 7 bases between them. As DNA, the CDR3 is TGTGCCAGCAGCTTATTAGGGGACGAGCAGTACGTC. Its protein product is CASSLLGDEQYV.

This clone was found once. The chain recombines TRBV5-6 with TRBJ1-2; 10 bases map to TRBD1. This CDR3 region has 16 residues. The V gene's germline CDR1 is SGHDT and CDR2 YYEEEE. Trimming at V came to 4 bases and at J to 7 bases, leaving 13 bases not matched to a gene. CDR3 sequence: CASSPPGTGALVGYTF. CDR3 nucleotides: TGTGCCAGCAGCCCCCCAGGGACAGGGGCGTTAGTTGGCTACACCTTC.

CDR3 sequence reads: CASRPTGLDYEQYV. The CDR3 nucleotides are TGTGCCAGCAGACCCACGGGACTCGACTACGAGCAGTACGTC. The rearrangement uses TRBV28 and TRBJ2-7; a possible D gene is TRBD2 (6 bases). From germline, CDR1 is MDHEN and CDR2 SYDVKM. The CDR3 loop spans 14 amino acids. V lost 6 bases and J 3 bases, leaving 15 bases between the germline ends.

V and J are TRBV15 and TRBJ2-7, with TRBD1 identical over 8 bases. Germline V gives CDR1 LNHNV, CDR2 YYDKDF (reference sequence). V shed 3 bases, J shed 3 bases, and the junction held 7 bases outside the gene matches. The CDR3 has 15 residues. The CDR3 DNA sequence: TGTGCCACCAGCAGCCAAACAGGGGGTCTCTACGAGCAGTACTTC. Protein: CATSSQTGGLYEQYF.